Reported below is one T cell receptor beta chain. The antigen remains unidentified. This sample was taken from a study of PD-1 blockade in classical Hodgkin lymphoma. Study results and limitations: It was CD4+ TCR diversity, not CD8+, that rose significantly by C4D1. Those achieving complete response showed baseline diversity like newly diagnosed patients.

Produced via immunoSEQ multiplex PCR; TCRdb's table is partial and in-frame only. Found here are around 19,000 clones, around 70% of them singletons; the top ten hold approximately 24%. Every one of the patients relapsed after autologous stem cell transplantation (brentuximab vedotin exposure was variable). Trimming took 0 bases from V and 7 from J, leaving 16 bases between them. CDR3 length: 15 residues. Germline V CDR1 and CDR2: LNHNV, YYDKDF (reference sequence). The origin of this receptor is a human donor with classical Hodgkin lymphoma. The material was peripheral blood mononuclear cells (PBMCs), obtained before the second cycle of nivolumab. The chain is built from TRBV15 and TRBJ2-7; tentative D call: TRBD2 (7 bases). This chain's CDR3 is CATSRDGRGPTEQYF. The DNA of the CDR3 is TGTGCCACCAGCAGAGATGGGCGGGGGCCCACGGAGCAGTACTTC.